This is a list of T cell receptor beta chains from one sample in a study of CD8+ T cells in alopecia areata. Profiled with immunoSEQ multiplex PCR; TCRdb holds only in-frame clones, not every one. Here the sample spans 13,000 to 15,000 clones, 58% being singletons. The sample comprised CD4+ Tregs sorted from blood. The receptor source for this set is a human donor with alopecia areata. Both conserved end residues are part of each CDR3. D genes are given only for firm matches. Clone size is not always given. Where it is, it says once, few, many or a class for expanded clones.

CDR3 protein: CASSLDRSGANVLTF
CDR3 DNA: TGCGCCAGCAGCTTGGACCGCTCTGGGGCCAACGTCCTGACTTTC
V gene: TRBV5-1
J gene: TRBJ2-6
clone size: -
D gene: -

CDR3 protein: CASSQTAPGELFF
CDR3 DNA: TGTGCCAGCAGCCAGACAGCCCCCGGGGAGCTGTTTTTT
V gene: TRBV11-2
J gene: TRBJ2-2
clone size: -
D gene: -

CDR3 protein: CASRDRPYEQYF
CDR3 DNA: TGTGCCAGCCGGGACAGGCCCTACGAGCAGTACTTC
V gene: TRBV28
J gene: TRBJ2-7
clone size: -
D gene: TRBD1

CDR3 protein: CASSPTGGRETQYF
CDR3 DNA: TGTGCCAGCTCACCTACAGGGGGTCGGGAGACCCAGTACTTC
V gene: TRBV18
J gene: TRBJ2-5
clone size: once
D gene: TRBD1

CDR3 protein: CASSQVGSMGTDTQYF
CDR3 DNA: TGTGCCAGCAGCCAAGTTGGGTCAATGGGGACAGATACGCAGTATTTT
V gene: TRBV4-2
J gene: TRBJ2-3
clone size: -
D gene: -

CDR3 protein: CAWSARTDTQYF
CDR3 DNA: TGTGCCTGGAGTGCCCGCACAGATACGCAGTATTTT
V gene: TRBV30
J gene: TRBJ2-3
clone size: few
D gene: -

CDR3 protein: CASGLVGTGAPLYEQYF
CDR3 DNA: TGTGCTAGTGGTTTGGTTGGGACAGGGGCCCCCCTATACGAGCAGTACTTC
V gene: TRBV12-5
J gene: TRBJ2-7
clone size: -
D gene: TRBD1

CDR3 protein: CASSSSWTSGGKSYEQYF
CDR3 DNA: TGTGCCAGCAGTTCCTCCTGGACTAGCGGGGGAAAGTCCTACGAGCAGTACTTC
V gene: TRBV28
J gene: TRBJ2-7
clone size: few
D gene: TRBD2

CDR3 protein: CASSPRLVQFQTDQETQYF
CDR3 DNA: TGCGCCAGCAGCCCCCGACTAGTCCAGTTCCAGACGGATCAAGAGACCCAGTACTTC
V gene: TRBV5-1
J gene: TRBJ2-5
clone size: -
D gene: -

CDR3 protein: CASSLVTNEKLFF
CDR3 DNA: TGTGCCAGCTCCCTGGTAACTAATGAAAAACTGTTTTTT
V gene: TRBV18
J gene: TRBJ1-4
clone size: -
D gene: -

CDR3 protein: CAVRDRNTDTQYF
CDR3 DNA: TGTGCCGTCCGGGACAGAAACACAGATACGCAGTATTTT
V gene: TRBV28
J gene: TRBJ2-3
clone size: -
D gene: TRBD1

CDR3 protein: CASTRGANYGYTF
CDR3 DNA: TGTGCCAGTACCCGCGGGGCAAACTATGGCTACACCTTC
V gene: TRBV19
J gene: TRBJ1-2
clone size: -
D gene: -

CDR3 protein: CASNGQGSYGYTF
CDR3 DNA: TGTGCCAGCAACGGGCAGGGGAGCTATGGCTACACCTTC
V gene: TRBV28
J gene: TRBJ1-2
clone size: -
D gene: -

CDR3 protein: CASSQGWGAFF
CDR3 DNA: TGTGCCAGCAGCCAAGGGTGGGGAGCTTTCTTT
V gene: TRBV6-5
J gene: TRBJ1-1
clone size: few
D gene: -

CDR3 protein: CASSLVARSTNEKLFF
CDR3 DNA: TGTGCCAGCAGTTTAGTAGCGAGATCAACTAATGAAAAACTGTTTTTT
V gene: TRBV28
J gene: TRBJ1-4
clone size: -
D gene: -

CDR3 protein: CASSLALTGVVYEQYF
CDR3 DNA: TGTGCCAGCAGCTTAGCGTTAACAGGGGTAGTGTACGAGCAGTACTTC
V gene: TRBV7-9
J gene: TRBJ2-7
clone size: -
D gene: TRBD1

CDR3 protein: CASSLIAKNYGYTF
CDR3 DNA: TGTGCCAGCAGCTTAATCGCGAAGAACTATGGCTACACCTTC
V gene: TRBV7-9
J gene: TRBJ1-2
clone size: -
D gene: -

CDR3 protein: CASSHRDSGANVLTF
CDR3 DNA: TGTGCCAGCAGCCACAGGGACTCTGGGGCCAACGTCCTGACTTTC
V gene: TRBV7-9
J gene: TRBJ2-6
clone size: few
D gene: -

CDR3 protein: CATLRGLAGYEQYF
CDR3 DNA: TGTGCCACTCTGAGAGGACTAGCGGGCTACGAGCAGTACTTC
V gene: TRBV6-1
J gene: TRBJ2-7
clone size: -
D gene: TRBD2

CDR3 protein: CASSLHNEQFF
CDR3 DNA: TGTGCCAGCAGTCTTCACAATGAGCAGTTCTTC
V gene: TRBV6-5
J gene: TRBJ2-1
clone size: -
D gene: -

CDR3 protein: CASSIAVAGGDTQYF
CDR3 DNA: TGTGCCAGTAGTATAGCGGTTGCGGGAGGTGATACGCAGTATTTT
V gene: TRBV19
J gene: TRBJ2-3
clone size: -
D gene: TRBD2

CDR3 protein: CASRLTGTKQFF
CDR3 DNA: TGTGCCAGCAGATTAACCGGGACTAAGCAGTTCTTC
V gene: TRBV7-3
J gene: TRBJ2-1
clone size: -
D gene: TRBD2

CDR3 protein: CASSLAGSRSIRGETQYF
CDR3 DNA: TGCGCCAGCAGCCTTGCTGGGTCGCGGAGCATTCGCGGGGAGACCCAGTACTTC
V gene: TRBV23-1
J gene: TRBJ2-5
clone size: -
D gene: -

CDR3 protein: CASSSVGTSGSNEQFF
CDR3 DNA: TGTGCCAGCAGCTCCGTGGGGACTAGCGGGAGCAATGAGCAGTTCTTC
V gene: TRBV5-6
J gene: TRBJ2-1
clone size: few
D gene: TRBD2

CDR3 protein: CASSGQGHYEQYF
CDR3 DNA: TGTGCCAGTTCCGGACAGGGCCACTACGAGCAGTACTTC
V gene: TRBV6-5
J gene: TRBJ2-7
clone size: once
D gene: TRBD1

CDR3 protein: CASSLLDINYGYTF
CDR3 DNA: TGTGCCAGCAGTCTCCTCGACATTAACTATGGCTACACCTTC
V gene: TRBV6-6
J gene: TRBJ1-2
clone size: -
D gene: -

CDR3 protein: CASSLTTALGGNTIYF
CDR3 DNA: TGCGCCAGCAGTCTAACGACCGCCCTGGGAGGAAACACCATATATTTT
V gene: TRBV5-1
J gene: TRBJ1-3
clone size: once
D gene: -

CDR3 protein: CASSLGHKLAGRSYNEQFF
CDR3 DNA: TGCGCCAGCAGCTTGGGCCATAAACTAGCGGGAAGGTCCTACAATGAGCAGTTCTTC
V gene: TRBV5-1
J gene: TRBJ2-1
clone size: once
D gene: TRBD2

CDR3 protein: CASSPLGLAGGSAQETQYF
CDR3 DNA: TGTGCCAGCTCACCACTCGGACTAGCGGGAGGTTCGGCCCAAGAGACCCAGTACTTC
V gene: TRBV18
J gene: TRBJ2-5
clone size: -
D gene: TRBD2

CDR3 protein: CAITPDGNSGNTIYF
CDR3 DNA: TGTGCCATCACCCCGGACGGAAACTCTGGAAACACCATATATTTT
V gene: TRBV10-3
J gene: TRBJ1-3
clone size: -
D gene: -

CDR3 protein: CASSTVRGSYEQYF
CDR3 DNA: TGTGCCAGCAGTACAGTCCGGGGGTCCTACGAGCAGTACTTC
V gene: TRBV6-1
J gene: TRBJ2-7
clone size: -
D gene: -

CDR3 protein: CASSSRDRAYNEQFF
CDR3 DNA: TGTGCCAGCAGCAGCCGGGACAGGGCATACAATGAGCAGTTCTTC
V gene: TRBV7-9
J gene: TRBJ2-1
clone size: -
D gene: TRBD1

CDR3 protein: CASSLVRRLNTEAFF
CDR3 DNA: TGCGCCAGCAGCTTGGTGAGGCGGCTGAACACTGAAGCTTTCTTT
V gene: TRBV5-1
J gene: TRBJ1-1
clone size: few
D gene: -

CDR3 protein: CASRFNEQFF
CDR3 DNA: TGTGCCAGCAGATTCAATGAGCAGTTCTTC
V gene: TRBV6-1
J gene: TRBJ2-1
clone size: once
D gene: -

CDR3 protein: CATKRDRVTEAFF
CDR3 DNA: TGTGCCACAAAACGGGACAGGGTGACTGAAGCTTTCTTT
V gene: TRBV7-2
J gene: TRBJ1-1
clone size: -
D gene: TRBD1

CDR3 protein: CASRREGQQPQHF
CDR3 DNA: TGTGCCAGTAGGCGGGAGGGCCAGCAGCCCCAGCATTTT
V gene: TRBV19
J gene: TRBJ1-5
clone size: once
D gene: -

CDR3 protein: CASSPGGQYSGNTIYF
CDR3 DNA: TGTGCCAGCTCACCAGGCGGACAGTACTCTGGAAACACCATATATTTT
V gene: TRBV18
J gene: TRBJ1-3
clone size: medium-sized
D gene: -

CDR3 protein: CASSEYWTSGIPEQFF
CDR3 DNA: TGTGCCAGCAGTGAATATTGGACTAGCGGGATTCCGGAGCAGTTCTTC
V gene: TRBV25-1
J gene: TRBJ2-1
clone size: once
D gene: TRBD2

CDR3 protein: CASSPPGLPETQYF
CDR3 DNA: TGCGCCAGCAGCCCTCCGGGACTACCAGAGACCCAGTACTTC
V gene: TRBV10-2
J gene: TRBJ2-5
clone size: -
D gene: TRBD2

CDR3 protein: CASSLSGRIYYEQYF
CDR3 DNA: TGTGCCAGCAGCTTAAGCGGGAGGATATATTACGAGCAGTACTTC
V gene: TRBV7-2
J gene: TRBJ2-7
clone size: -
D gene: TRBD2

CDR3 protein: CASSSEGTQYF
CDR3 DNA: TGTGCCAGCAGCTCCGAGGGGACCCAGTACTTC
V gene: TRBV7-9
J gene: TRBJ2-5
clone size: once
D gene: -

CDR3 protein: CASSERTGTGQETQYF
CDR3 DNA: TGTGCCAGCAGCGAGAGGACCGGGACAGGGCAAGAGACCCAGTACTTC
V gene: TRBV5-4
J gene: TRBJ2-5
clone size: -
D gene: TRBD1

CDR3 protein: CASSLHGSNQPQHF
CDR3 DNA: TGTGCCAGCAGTTTACACGGTAGCAATCAGCCCCAGCATTTT
V gene: TRBV27
J gene: TRBJ1-5
clone size: -
D gene: -

CDR3 protein: CASSRRLAGADTQYF
CDR3 DNA: TGTGCCAGCAGCCGAAGACTAGCGGGAGCAGATACGCAGTATTTT
V gene: TRBV6-5
J gene: TRBJ2-3
clone size: few
D gene: TRBD2

CDR3 protein: CASRPSPGQFNEQFF
CDR3 DNA: TGCGCCAGCAGGCCCTCTCCGGGACAGTTCAATGAGCAGTTCTTC
V gene: TRBV5-1
J gene: TRBJ2-1
clone size: medium-sized
D gene: TRBD1